This T cell receptor beta chain was captured by sequencing in a study of blood T cell repertoires in COVID-19. Study information: T cells, B-cell-depleted T cells, or PBMCs provided the cDNA or gDNA that served as material.

Per the germline V gene, CDR1 is SNHLY and CDR2 is FYNNEI. The CDR3 extends over 11 amino acids. V lost 8 bases, J lost 3 bases, and 7 bases lay in between. The data were produced by immunoSEQ multiplex PCR, yet TCRdb's version contains in-frame clones alone and is incomplete. The data hold approximately 340,000 clones, with roughly 90% observed a single time. Exposed enrollees had met someone with a PCR-confirmed or clinician-diagnosed COVID-19 case at some point within the 2 weeks before study entry. The V call is TRBV2, the J call TRBJ2-5; D gene ambiguous. Material for sequencing was PBMCs or T cells enriched from blood (not recorded which). This TCR came from a woman aged 40 to 50 who had been exposed to COVID-19. For the CDR3, the DNA is TGTGCCAGCTCACACAAAGAGACCCAGTACTTC. As protein: CASSHKETQYF.